This is a list of T cell receptor beta chains from one sample in a study of blood T cell repertoires in COVID-19. TCRdb's copy holds only in-frame clones and misses some; the assay was immunoSEQ multiplex PCR. The table lists some 200,000 clones, under 90% of them singletons. The sample taken for sequencing was peripheral blood. The receptors come from a woman between 70 and 85 years old with COVID-19, enrolled during active disease. Each CDR3 is given with its conserved first and last residue. The D gene is left open where the match is weak. Size values are once, few and many counts, or a class for expanded clones, and some rows have none.

J: TRBJ1-3; V: TRBV19; size: .; D: .; CDR3: CASSRGGSGNTIYF; DNA: TGTGCCAGTAGCAGGGGTGGCTCTGGAAACACCATATATTTT
J: TRBJ1-1; V: TRBV7-6; size: .; D: .; CDR3: CASSITEYTEAFF; DNA: TGTGCCAGCAGCATAACAGAGTACACTGAAGCTTTCTTT
J: TRBJ2-5; V: TRBV6-6; size: .; D: TRBD2; CDR3: CASRKGLALQETQYF; DNA: TGTGCCAGCAGAAAAGGACTAGCGCTCCAAGAGACCCAGTACTTC
J: TRBJ2-1; V: TRBV3-1/TRBV3-2; size: .; D: .; CDR3: CASSDRAFANEQFF; DNA: TGTGCCAGCAGCGACAGAGCTTTTGCCAATGAGCAGTTCTTC
J: TRBJ2-7; V: TRBV14; size: .; D: TRBD1; CDR3: CASSQRTGGYEQYF; DNA: TGTGCCAGCAGCCAACGGACAGGGGGCTACGAGCAGTACTTC
J: TRBJ2-3; V: TRBV28; size: .; D: .; CDR3: CASSHRLRTQYF; DNA: TGTGCCAGCAGTCACAGGCTCCGGACGCAGTATTTT
J: TRBJ2-1; V: TRBV30; size: .; D: TRBD1; CDR3: CATGQGRNEQFF; DNA: TGTGCCACGGGACAGGGGAGGAATGAGCAGTTCTTC
J: TRBJ2-7; V: TRBV6-5; size: once; D: .; CDR3: CASRRTASYEQYF; DNA: TGTGCCAGCAGAAGGACAGCCTCCTACGAGCAGTACTTC
J: TRBJ1-2; V: TRBV6-5; size: .; D: .; CDR3: CASSWGTGIAF; DNA: .
J: TRBJ1-1; V: TRBV2; size: .; D: .; CDR3: CASDRGNTEAFF; DNA: TGTGCCAGCGATCGCGGGAACACTGAAGCTTTCTTT
J: TRBJ1-5; V: TRBV19; size: .; D: TRBD1; CDR3: CASSIFHGQGHFYSNQPQHF; DNA: TGTGCCAGTAGTATATTTCACGGACAGGGGCACTTCTATAGCAATCAGCCCCAGCATTTT
J: TRBJ1-3; V: TRBV9; size: .; D: .; CDR3: CASSITGTGNTIYF; DNA: TGTGCCAGCAGCATAACAGGGACTGGAAACACCATATATTTT
J: TRBJ1-2; V: TRBV5-1; size: .; D: .; CDR3: CASSFGDNLLYGYTF; DNA: TGCGCCAGCAGCTTTGGGGACAACCTACTCTATGGCTACACCTTC
J: TRBJ2-3; V: TRBV6-5; size: once; D: TRBD1; CDR3: CASRSGTGRTDTQYF; DNA: TGTGCCAGCAGGAGCGGGACAGGGAGAACAGATACGCAGTATTTT
J: TRBJ2-1; V: TRBV5-1; size: .; D: TRBD2; CDR3: CASSLAGLAGDEQFF; DNA: TGCGCCAGCAGCTTGGCGGGACTAGCGGGAGATGAGCAGTTCTTC
J: TRBJ2-3; V: TRBV19; size: once; D: TRBD2; CDR3: CASSIGSGTDTQYF; DNA: TGTGCCAGTAGTATAGGTAGCGGGACAGATACGCAGTATTTT
J: TRBJ1-1; V: TRBV30; size: .; D: TRBD1; CDR3: CAWSGQGVTEAFF; DNA: TGTGCCTGGAGTGGGCAGGGGGTAACGGAAGCTTTCTTT
J: TRBJ2-1; V: TRBV16; size: once; D: .; CDR3: CASSQLDRREINEQFF; DNA: TGTGCCAGCAGCCAATTAGACCGCCGGGAGATCAATGAGCAGTTCTTC
J: TRBJ2-2; V: TRBV6-2/TRBV6-3; size: .; D: TRBD2; CDR3: CASTPRGGRAGELFF; DNA: TGTGCCAGCACCCCCCGGGGGGGGCGGGCCGGGGAGCTGTTTTTT
J: TRBJ1-6; V: TRBV7-8; size: .; D: TRBD1; CDR3: CASSISRGPSDSSPLHF; DNA: TGTGCCAGCAGCATTTCCAGGGGGCCCTCGGACTCTTCACCCCTCCACTTT
J: TRBJ1-4; V: TRBV9; size: .; D: TRBD1; CDR3: CASSDRGSTNEKLFF; DNA: TGTGCCAGCAGCGACAGGGGGAGTACTAATGAAAAACTGTTTTTT
J: TRBJ2-3; V: TRBV6-5; size: .; D: .; CDR3: CASRRDIPDTQYF; DNA: TGTGCCAGCAGAAGGGACATCCCGGATACGCAGTATTTT
J: TRBJ1-2; V: TRBV19; size: .; D: TRBD1; CDR3: CASSRRDRGLDGYTF; DNA: TGTGCCAGTAGTCGAAGGGACAGGGGGCTAGATGGCTACACCTTC
J: TRBJ2-5; V: TRBV7-2; size: .; D: .; CDR3: CASSSDPLWGRETQYF; DNA: TGTGCCAGCAGCTCCGACCCCCTATGGGGCCGAGAGACCCAGTACTTC
J: TRBJ2-2; V: TRBV7-2; size: .; D: .; CDR3: CASTTSSFTGELFF; DNA: TGTGCCAGCACAACTTCCTCTTTCACCGGGGAGCTGTTTTTT
J: TRBJ1-2; V: TRBV12-3/TRBV12-4; size: .; D: .; CDR3: CASSFSGGYGYTF; DNA: TGTGCCAGCAGTTTTTCCGGAGGCTATGGCTACACCTTC
J: TRBJ2-7; V: TRBV14; size: .; D: .; CDR3: CASSQVRGYEQYF; DNA: TGTGCCAGCAGCCAAGTTCGGGGCTACGAGCAGTACTTC
J: TRBJ2-1; V: TRBV20-1; size: .; D: TRBD2; CDR3: CSARASGGFKFF; DNA: TGCAGTGCTCGTGCTAGCGGGGGGTTTAAGTTCTTC
J: TRBJ2-1; V: TRBV2; size: once; D: .; CDR3: CASSPSRYAEQFF; DNA: TGTGCCAGCAGCCCTAGCCGATATGCTGAGCAGTTCTTC
J: TRBJ2-1; V: TRBV7-8; size: .; D: TRBD2; CDR3: CASSFTAGTSGHGEQFF; DNA: TGTGCCAGCAGCTTCACCGCCGGGACTAGCGGCCACGGGGAGCAGTTCTTC
J: TRBJ1-5; V: TRBV28; size: .; D: .; CDR3: CVTEQVNQPQHF; DNA: TGTGTCACGGAACAGGTGAATCAGCCCCAGCATTTT
J: TRBJ2-1; V: TRBV6-5; size: .; D: TRBD2; CDR3: CASIGLRGGYNEQFF; DNA: TGTGCCAGCATCGGGCTCCGCGGGGGTTACAATGAGCAGTTCTTC
J: TRBJ2-1; V: TRBV5-6; size: .; D: TRBD2; CDR3: CASSRTSGAYNEQFF; DNA: TGTGCCAGCAGTCGGACTAGCGGAGCCTACAATGAGCAGTTCTTC
J: TRBJ2-3; V: TRBV2; size: .; D: TRBD2; CDR3: CASSERASGQGTQYF; DNA: TGTGCCAGCAGTGAAAGGGCTAGCGGCCAGGGTACGCAGTATTTT
J: TRBJ1-5; V: TRBV19; size: .; D: TRBD1; CDR3: CASSMGQGASSNQPQHF; DNA: TGTGCCAGTAGTATGGGACAGGGGGCGTCCAGCAATCAGCCCCAGCATTTT
J: TRBJ1-1; V: TRBV4-1; size: .; D: .; CDR3: CASSQDREDTEAFF; DNA: TGCGCCAGCAGCCAAGATAGGGAGGACACTGAAGCTTTCTTT
J: TRBJ2-5; V: TRBV28; size: .; D: .; CDR3: CASSPPGVGETQYF; DNA: TGTGCCAGCAGTCCACCCGGGGTAGGAGAGACCCAGTACTTC
J: TRBJ2-1; V: TRBV14; size: .; D: .; CDR3: CASSHRDWDFMSSYNEQFF; DNA: TGTGCCAGCAGCCACCGGGACTGGGATTTTATGAGCTCCTACAATGAGCAGTTCTTC
J: TRBJ2-4; V: TRBV5-1; size: .; D: .; CDR3: CASSLDRAKNIQYF; DNA: TGCGCCAGCAGCTTGGACCGGGCCAAAAACATTCAGTACTTC
J: TRBJ2-7; V: TRBV3-1/TRBV3-2; size: .; D: .; CDR3: CASSQLRGSSGEQYF; DNA: TGTGCCAGCAGCCAACTCCGAGGGAGCTCGGGAGAGCAGTACTTC
J: TRBJ2-2; V: TRBV3-1/TRBV3-2; size: .; D: .; CDR3: CASSSPGLSTGELFF; DNA: TGTGCCAGCAGCTCTCCGGGACTCTCCACCGGGGAGCTGTTTTTT
J: TRBJ2-1; V: TRBV7-3; size: .; D: .; CDR3: CASSLDSNEQFF; DNA: TGTGCCAGCAGTTTGGACAGCAATGAGCAGTTCTTC
J: TRBJ2-5; V: TRBV21-1; size: .; D: .; CDR3: CAAEAVQETQYF; DNA: TGTGCCGCCGAGGCCGTACAAGAGACCCAGTACTTC
J: TRBJ1-3; V: TRBV2; size: .; D: TRBD1; CDR3: CASSGDRNSGNTIYF; DNA: TGTGCCAGCAGTGGGGACAGGAACTCTGGAAACACCATATATTTT